A single T cell receptor (beta chain) is shown here with its context. These data are taken from a study of control samples from healthy donors and cancer patients. Libraries were prepared by immunoSEQ multiplex PCR; TCRdb keeps only in-frame clonotypes and omits some of them. This sample carries about 410,000 clones, roughly 90% of them seen once, and the ten largest clones take 5.5% to 8%. Trimming shortened V by 3 bases and J by 4 bases, and 12 bases separated the two germline ends. Germline V gene data show CDR1 as LNHDA and CDR2 as SQIVND (reference sequence). The CDR3 length is 15 residues. The clonotype comes from a man in his forties with head and neck cancer. Sequencing used PBMCs. The chain has TRBV19 and TRBJ2-2; D may be TRBD2 (6 bases). This CDR3 reads CASSIPPRGTGELFF. The CDR3 nucleotides are TGTGCCAGTAGTATTCCGCCGCGGGGCACCGGGGAGCTGTTTTTT.